Each of the 8 T cell receptor beta chains below was sequenced from the same sample in a study of cytomegalovirus exposure and HLA in healthy donors. Sequenced by immunoSEQ multiplex PCR; TCRdb stores in-frame clones only, minus some. The sample holds fewer than 200,000 clones, roughly 89% seen once. Sequencing input: PBMCs. The source is a woman younger than 30 in good health and CMV-seropositive.

The rearrangement links TRBV28 to TRBJ2-5, with 7 nucleotides matching TRBD1. Looked up from germline, CDR1 is MDHEN and CDR2 is SYDVKM. The CDR3 has 13 amino acids. With V trimmed by 5 bases and J by 3 bases, 3 bases remained unmatched. This CDR3 reads CASSPQGEETQYF. The CDR3 DNA reads as TGTGCCAGCAGTCCTCAGGGGGAAGAGACCCAGTACTTC.

The chain employs TRBV6-5 and TRBJ1-1, with D possibly matching TRBD1 (6 bases). Trimming took 0 bases from V and 4 from J, leaving 6 bases between them. The V gene's germline CDR1 is MNHEY and CDR2 SVGAGI. The CDR3 extends over 13 amino acids. The CDR3 region is CASSYSGGTEAFF. CDR3 bases: TGTGCCAGCAGTTACTCAGGGGGCACTGAAGCTTTCTTT.

The chain joins TRBV6-1 to TRBJ2-3; 11 nucleotides match TRBD2. The V and J ends lost 1 base and 0 bases, in that order; junction bases with no gene match: 6. The CDR3 covers 18 residues. Germline CDR1 reads MNHNS; CDR2 reads SASEGT. Here the CDR3 DNA reads TGTGCCAGCAGTGAAGGGGTTTTAGCGGGAGGGAGCACAGATACGCAGTATTTT. Translated: CASSEGVLAGGSTDTQYF.

The V call is TRBV7-9, the J call TRBJ2-1; 12 nucleotides align to TRBD1. The ends lost 3 bases at V and 9 bases at J; junction bases unmatched: 3. This CDR3 is built from 14 residues. Germline V lookup: CDR1 SEHNR, CDR2 FQNEAQ (reference sequence). The CDR3 protein is CASSFGTGGGEQFF. DNA for the CDR3: TGTGCCAGCAGCTTCGGGACAGGGGGCGGTGAGCAGTTCTTC.

This clone has only one observation. The rearrangement joins TRBV4-2 to TRBJ2-6, with TRBD2 matching over 7 bases. Unmatched junction bases numbered 2, after V lost 5 bases and J lost 1 base. The CDR3 consists of 15 residues. Germline-derived CDR1 and CDR2 are LGHNA and YNFKEQ. CDR3 in amino acids: CASSGGGSGANVLTF. As DNA, the CDR3 is TGTGCCAGCAGCGGGGGGGGTTCTGGGGCCAACGTCCTGACTTTC.

The rearrangement joins TRBV7-9 to TRBJ2-2; D may be TRBD1 (5 bases). Trimming left V 5 bases short and J 0 bases short, with 10 bases between. CDR3 length equals 15 residues. Germline V gives CDR1 SEHNR, CDR2 FQNEAQ (reference sequence). In nucleotides, the CDR3 is TGTGCCAGCAGCACCCAAGGGGCGAACACCGGGGAGCTGTTTTTT. Amino acids: CASSTQGANTGELFF.

The chain combines TRBV7-2 with TRBJ1-4; 10 bases match TRBD1. This CDR3 comprises 15 residues. With V trimmed by 5 bases and J by 7 bases, 7 bases remained unmatched. The germline V gene encodes CDR1 SGHTA and CDR2 FQGNSA. CDR3 bases: TGTGCCAGCAGCCTCCGACAGGGGGCGGTTGAAAAACTGTTTTTT. This encodes CASSLRQGAVEKLFF.

The chain carries TRBV28 and TRBJ2-7; 8 nucleotides align to TRBD1. J lost 0 bases, V lost 5 bases, and 15 bases had no gene match. Germline-derived CDR1 and CDR2 are MDHEN and SYDVKM. The CDR3 runs 18 residues. This chain's CDR3 is CASSPTLGTGDLSYEQYF. CDR3 in DNA: TGTGCCAGCAGTCCGACCCTAGGGACAGGCGACCTCTCCTACGAGCAGTACTTC.